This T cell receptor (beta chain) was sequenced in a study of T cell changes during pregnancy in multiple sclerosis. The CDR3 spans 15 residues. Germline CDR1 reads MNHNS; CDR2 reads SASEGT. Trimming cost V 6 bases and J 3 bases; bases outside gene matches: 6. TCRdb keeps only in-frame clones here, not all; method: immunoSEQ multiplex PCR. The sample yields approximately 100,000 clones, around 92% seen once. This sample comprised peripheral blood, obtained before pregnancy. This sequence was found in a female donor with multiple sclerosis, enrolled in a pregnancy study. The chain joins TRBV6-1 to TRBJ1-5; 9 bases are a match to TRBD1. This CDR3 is CASRGTGSLNQPQHF. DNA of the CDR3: TGTGCCAGCAGGGGGACAGGGTCCCTCAATCAGCCCCAGCATTTT.